The T cell receptor (beta chain) described here comes from a study of T cell responses to AZD1222 COVID-19 vaccine. Study-wide results and limits: Only after the peak T cell response were repertoires sampled.

Measured with immunoSEQ multiplex PCR; TCRdb has only the in-frame clones, and not every one. The sample has roughly 130,000 clones; around 90% are singletons. Notes on this clone: Antigen: not known.

The CDR3 has 14 residues. The V end was cut by 6 bases, the J end by 0 bases, with 6 bases between. CDR1 and CDR2 (germline): LNHDA, SQIVND (reference sequence). This material consisted of peripheral blood, taken 28 days after the second dose of the MenACWY control vaccine. The rearrangement uses TRBV19 and TRBJ2-6; D is undetermined. This receptor was identified in an adult who received the MenACWY meningococcal vaccine as a control. CDR3 bases: TGTGCCAGTAGCCACAGCTCTGGGGCCAACGTCCTGACTTTC. This translates into CASSHSSGANVLTF.